These 4 T cell receptor beta chains were all obtained from the same sample, sequenced in a study of cytomegalovirus exposure and HLA in healthy donors. PCR involved 60 Vbeta and 13 Jbeta primers. Assay: immunoSEQ multiplex PCR; the TCRdb copy retains only in-frame clones and omits some. This sample carries over 100,000 clones, approximately 82% of them seen once, and the ten largest clones take 1.5%. The sequencing sample was made of PBMCs. The receptor source for this set is a female donor in good health and CMV-seronegative.

This clone was picked up a small number of times. V usage is TRBV4-3 and J usage is TRBJ2-3; D is unclear. Trimming removed 0 bases from V and 4 bases from J, with 17 bases in between. This CDR3 region has 17 residues. Germline assignment: CDR1 LGHNA and CDR2 YSLEER. The CDR3 reads CASSQDPLWAASDTQYF. The DNA for the CDR3 is TGCGCCAGCAGCCAAGACCCTCTATGGGCTGCTTCAGATACGCAGTATTTT.

This clone was observed a single time. CDR3 DNA: TGTGCCAGCAGCTTAAAGGGAGTGGGGAACCGGGAGACCCAGTACTTC. Its translation is CASSLKGVGNRETQYF. The chain joins TRBV7-2 to TRBJ2-5; D perhaps matches TRBD2 (5 bases). V lost 2 bases and J lost 5, with 18 bases in between. CDR1 and CDR2 from the germline V gene are SGHTA and FQGNSA. The length of the CDR3 is 16 residues.

V usage is TRBV5-5 and J usage is TRBJ1-2; possibly TRBD1 for D (5 bases). V was pared by 1 base and J by 8 bases, with 15 bases between. The CDR3 is 14 amino acids. The germline V gene encodes CDR1 SGHKS and CDR2 YYEKEE (reference sequence). The CDR3 sequence is CASSLRTGFGGYTF. Written as DNA, the CDR3 is TGTGCCAGCAGCTTGCGAACAGGCTTCGGGGGCTACACCTTC.

The table lists this clone with a few counts. The V and J genes are TRBV9 and TRBJ2-5; D is perhaps TRBD1 (5 bases). The closer fit of TRBJ2-7 to the DNA end suggests the J call may be wrong. There are 17 residues in the CDR3. The germline CDR1 and CDR2 sequences are SGDLS and YYNGEE. The CDR3 bases are TGTGCCAGCAGCTCAAGGGGTGGGCTTAGGAGAGCGCTCGAGCAGTACTTC. Amino acid sequence: CASSSRGGLRRALEQYF.